This TCR beta chain derives from a study of OX40 agonist ivuxolimab in advanced cancers. On the study more broadly: Of the participants, 40% had some prior anti-PD-1, anti-PD-L1 or anti-CTLA-4 therapy, which was allowed.

CDR3 length: 17 residues. J gave up 0 bases and V 0 bases, and 8 bases lay outside the gene matches. Per the germline V gene, CDR1 is SGHDT and CDR2 is YYEEEE. The table came from immunoSEQ multiplex PCR; TCRdb's copy has only in-frame clones and leaves some out. The data hold over 90,000 clones, with approximately 94% observed a single time. Blood samples were obtained at baseline, cycle 4 day 1, and cycle 7 day 1. The sequences come from CD4+ or CD8+ T cells sorted from blood, collected in a trial of the OX40 agonist ivuxolimab. This TCR was sampled from an adult with an advanced solid tumor such as melanoma, head and neck, liver or kidney cancer. The chain combines TRBV5-6 with TRBJ1-1, with TRBD1 matching over 7 bases. The CDR3 sequence: CASSLVRDSAMNTEAFF. CDR3 bases: TGTGCCAGCAGCTTGGTTAGGGACAGTGCCATGAACACTGAAGCTTTCTTT.